This T cell receptor (beta chain) comes out of a study of blood T cell repertoires in COVID-19. At the level of the study: Sites in the United States, Italy and Spain provided acute and convalescent COVID-19 samples. T cells, B-cell-depleted T cells, or PBMCs supplied cDNA or gDNA.

J gave up 0 bases and V 0 bases, and 1 base lay outside the gene matches. Germline V gives CDR1 LGHDT, CDR2 YNNKEL (reference sequence). This CDR3 region has 16 residues. Per the original methods: Amplification of reference gene primers was used by the study to estimate nucleated cell counts. TCRdb's copy holds only in-frame clones and misses some; the assay was immunoSEQ multiplex PCR. V and J calls and clone size follow that table, whereas D and trimming were derived from the DNA. The sample records some 88,000 clones, 80% to 90% being singletons. This chain links TRBV3-1 (or the pseudogene TRBV3-2) with TRBJ1-1; 10 bases are a match to TRBD1. The receptor comes from a man between 60 and 75 years old with acute or convalescent COVID-19. Sequenced: peripheral blood. The CDR3 is CASSQEGQGMNTEAFF. In DNA form, the CDR3 reads TGTGCCAGCAGCCAAGAGGGACAGGGGATGAACACTGAAGCTTTCTTT.